This is a list of T cell receptor beta chains from one sample in a study of T cell responses to AZD1222 COVID-19 vaccine. Only in-frame clones appear in the TCRdb table, and some are missing; sequencing was by immunoSEQ multiplex PCR. The sample comprises 80,000 or so clones, roughly 87% of which are singletons, and approximately 1.5% rests with the top ten. The sample consisted of peripheral blood, taken on day 0 of AZD1222 vaccination. The receptors come from an adult in good health. Each CDR3 is given with its conserved first and last residue. D genes are given only for firm matches. Clone size appears in some rows only: once, few, many, or a class for an expanded clone.

j_call	clone_size	v_call	d_call	cdr3_aa	cdr3_nt
TRBJ1-1	.	TRBV14	.	CASSKQGGVTEAFF	TGTGCCAGCAGCAAACAGGGAGGGGTCACTGAAGCTTTCTTT
TRBJ2-1	.	TRBV5-1	TRBD2	CASSPSGRSNEQFF	TGCGCCAGCAGCCCTAGCGGGAGGTCCAATGAGCAGTTCTTC
TRBJ2-7	.	TRBV2	TRBD2	CASSEVAGGPYEQYF	TGTGCCAGCAGTGAGGTAGCGGGAGGGCCCTACGAGCAGTACTTC
TRBJ1-3	.	TRBV5-1	.	CASSLSAGPGGGNTIYF	TGCGCCAGCAGCTTGTCGGCCGGACCCGGGGGAGGAAACACCATATATTTT
TRBJ1-1	.	TRBV6-6	TRBD1	CASSARTGTTEAFF	TGTGCCAGCAGTGCAAGGACAGGCACCACTGAAGCTTTCTTT
TRBJ2-7	.	TRBV7-9	.	CASSPGSQVQYEQYF	TGTGCCAGCAGCCCCGGTTCACAGGTGCAGTACGAGCAGTACTTC
TRBJ2-7	.	TRBV19	TRBD1	CASSTGQGGGEQYF	TGTGCCAGTAGTACAGGACAGGGGGGTGGCGAGCAGTACTTC
TRBJ1-5	.	TRBV7-2	TRBD1	CASSPPGTANQPQHF	TGTGCCAGCAGTCCCCCCGGGACAGCTAATCAGCCCCAGCATTTT
TRBJ2-4	few	TRBV29-1	.	CSVSRDSQGRNIQYF	TGCAGCGTTTCGCGGGACAGCCAAGGCAGAAACATTCAGTACTTC
TRBJ2-7	.	TRBV12-3/TRBV12-4	.	CASSLSHGGEQYF	TGTGCCAGCAGTTTGAGTCATGGGGGCGAGCAGTACTTC
TRBJ2-7	.	TRBV10-3	.	CAIRGTRSPEVEQYF	TGTGCCATCAGGGGCACTCGGTCCCCAGAAGTTGAGCAGTACTTC
TRBJ1-3	.	TRBV6-6	TRBD1	CASSPGDRGRRGNTIYF	TGTGCCAGCAGTCCAGGGGACAGGGGGCGCCGAGGAAACACCATATATTTT
TRBJ1-4	once	TRBV7-9	TRBD1	CASSSGQATNEKLFF	TGTGCCAGCAGCTCCGGACAGGCAACTAATGAAAAACTGTTTTTT
TRBJ2-1	.	TRBV7-9	TRBD2	CASTPGSGRNSYNEQFF	TGTGCCAGCACCCCGGGGAGCGGGAGGAACTCCTACAATGAGCAGTTCTTC
TRBJ2-5	.	TRBV4-3	TRBD2	CASSALAGGETQYF	TGCGCCAGCAGCGCCCTAGCGGGAGGGGAGACCCAGTACTTC
TRBJ2-2	.	TRBV5-1	TRBD2	CASSRSSGPEMDTGELFF	TGCGCCAGCAGCCGGTCTAGCGGTCCTGAAATGGACACCGGGGAGCTGTTTTTT
TRBJ2-7	.	TRBV6-6	TRBD1	CASSPFQGAAQSYEQYF	TGTGCCAGCAGTCCCTTTCAGGGGGCAGCCCAGAGTTACGAGCAGTACTTC
TRBJ1-5	once	TRBV11-1	.	CASSLTDNQPQHF	TGTGCCAGCAGCTTAACAGACAATCAGCCCCAGCATTTT
TRBJ2-3	.	TRBV5-4	.	CASSPPTETTQYF	TGTGCCAGCAGCCCACCGACAGAAACTACGCAGTATTTT
TRBJ2-1	.	TRBV11-2	.	CASSLEGYNEQFF	TGTGCCAGCAGCTTAGAGGGCTACAATGAGCAGTTCTTC
TRBJ2-5	once	TRBV7-9	TRBD2	CASSFRTSGRLETQYF	TGTGCCAGCAGCTTTCGGACTAGCGGGAGATTAGAGACCCAGTACTTC
TRBJ2-2	.	TRBV3-1/TRBV3-2	.	CATKQTTGYTGELFF	TGTGCCACCAAGCAGACAACAGGGTACACCGGGGAGCTGTTTTTT
TRBJ1-2	.	TRBV19	.	CASSIGASTYGYTF	TGTGCCAGTAGTATAGGGGCAAGCACCTATGGCTACACCTTC
TRBJ1-6	.	TRBV7-3	.	CASSWVGASSYNSPLHF	TGTGCCAGCAGTTGGGTAGGGGCCAGCTCCTATAATTCACCCCTCCACTTT
TRBJ1-1	.	TRBV11-2	TRBD1	CASSSPGTGGTEAFF	TGTGCCAGCAGCTCGCCCGGGACAGGGGGCACTGAAGCTTTCTTT
TRBJ2-1	.	TRBV5-6	TRBD2	CASRLTGLAAAGGEQFF	TGTGCCAGCAGGCTGACCGGACTAGCAGCCGCCGGAGGTGAGCAGTTCTTC
TRBJ1-5	few	TRBV6-2/TRBV6-3	.	CASSYSQGLAQPQHF	TGTGCCAGCAGTTACTCACAGGGACTTGCGCAGCCCCAGCATTTT
TRBJ2-7	few	TRBV3-1/TRBV3-2	TRBD1	CASSQGTGQRNEQYF	TGTGCCAGCAGCCAAGGGACAGGGCAAAGGAACGAGCAGTACTTC
TRBJ2-1	.	TRBV7-3	TRBD1	CASSLEGAGQSEQFF	TGTGCCAGCAGCTTAGAGGGGGCGGGCCAAAGTGAGCAGTTCTTC
TRBJ1-1	.	TRBV18	.	CASSPLGATGNSNTEAFF	TGTGCCAGCTCACCCCTAGGGGCCACCGGGAACTCGAACACTGAAGCTTTCTTT
TRBJ1-2	.	TRBV10-3	TRBD1	CAIRPGTATNYGYTF	TGTGCCATCAGGCCCGGGACAGCCACTAACTATGGCTACACCTTC
TRBJ2-2	.	TRBV7-3	.	CASSFSTGELFF	TGTGCCAGCAGCTTTTCTACCGGGGAGCTGTTTTTT
TRBJ1-3	.	TRBV5-1	TRBD1	CASSLEAGGTGNTIYF	TGCGCCAGCAGCTTGGAGGCAGGGGGAACTGGAAACACCATATATTTT
TRBJ2-2	.	TRBV11-2	.	CASSLSYTGELFF	TGTGCCAGCAGCTTATCTTACACCGGGGAGCTGTTTTTT
TRBJ1-4	.	TRBV5-6	.	CASSSWDGEKLFF	TGTGCCAGCAGCTCTTGGGACGGTGAAAAACTGTTTTTT
TRBJ1-1	.	TRBV7-9	TRBD1	CASSTLGQAEAFF	TGTGCCAGCAGCACCCTGGGACAGGCTGAAGCTTTCTTT
TRBJ1-1	.	TRBV2	TRBD1	CAGRGQGRYTEAFF	TGTGCCGGCCGCGGACAGGGAAGGTACACTGAAGCTTTCTTT
TRBJ1-5	.	TRBV18	TRBD1	CASSRGQGRPAGQPQHF	TGTGCCAGCTCAAGAGGACAGGGGAGACCTGCTGGTCAGCCCCAGCATTTT
TRBJ1-2	.	TRBV3-1/TRBV3-2	TRBD1	CASKRTDPGGYGYTF	TGTGCCAGTAAGAGGACAGACCCAGGGGGCTATGGCTACACCTTC
TRBJ1-6	.	TRBV29-1	.	CSVRDGNSPLHF	TGCAGCGTACGGGACGGAAATTCACCCCTCCACTTT